The clone carrying this T cell receptor (beta chain) appeared a single time. RNA transcripts provided the template for amplifying TCR beta CDR3 regions. The first-round RT-PCR employed HTBI primers together with the Qiagen OneStep RT-PCR kit. A multiplex PCR was then performed as the second round. TCRdb re-called the multiplex PCR reads through MiXCR, storing one row per CDR3 protein. The table lists more than 550,000 distinct CDR3 sequences, about 41% of them singletons. The sample belongs to a study of Graves' ophthalmopathy and Graves' hyperthyroidism. The overall study: No treatment had been given when peripheral blood was collected at initial diagnosis.

This CDR3 has 16 amino acids. With V trimmed by 5 bases and J by 4 bases, 7 bases remained unmatched. The receptor was isolated from an adult man with Graves' ophthalmopathy. What was sequenced was peripheral blood. V is TRBV12-3 or TRBV12-4 and J is TRBJ2-3; TRBD2 matches at 12 bases. The chain's CDR3 is CASSDTRLAGADTQYF. CDR3 coding DNA: TGTGCCAGCAGTGATACACGACTAGCGGGAGCAGATACGCAGTATTTT.